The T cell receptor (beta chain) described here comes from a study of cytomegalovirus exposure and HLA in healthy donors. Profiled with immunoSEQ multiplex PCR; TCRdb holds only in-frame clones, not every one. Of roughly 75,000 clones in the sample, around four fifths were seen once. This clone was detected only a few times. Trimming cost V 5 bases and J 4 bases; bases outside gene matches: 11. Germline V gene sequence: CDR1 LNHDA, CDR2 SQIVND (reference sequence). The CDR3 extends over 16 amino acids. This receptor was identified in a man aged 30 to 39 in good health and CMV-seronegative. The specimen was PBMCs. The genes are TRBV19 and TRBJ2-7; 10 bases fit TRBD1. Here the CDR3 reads CASSSPGQGGFYEQYF. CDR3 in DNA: TGTGCCAGTAGTTCCCCTGGACAGGGGGGATTTTACGAGCAGTACTTC. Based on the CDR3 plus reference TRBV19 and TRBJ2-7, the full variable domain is DGGITQSPKYLFRKEGQNVTLSCEQNLNHDAMYWYRQDPGQGLRLIYYSQIVNDFQKGDIAEGYSVSREKKESFPLTVTSAQKNPTAFYLCASSSPGQGGFYEQYFGPGTRLTVT.